Listed below are T cell receptor beta chains from one sample, sequenced in a study of blood T cells in healthy people across ages. TCRdb ran MiXCR on the 5' RACE reads and lists one entry per CDR3 protein. Here the sample spans about 830,000 distinct CDR3 sequences, 60% to 80% being singletons. Sequenced sample: blood. The receptor source for this set is a young man in good health. CDR3s leave out the opening cysteine and the closing phenylalanine or tryptophan. Fields, in order: J gene, D gene, V gene, clone size, CDR3 protein. The D gene is left open where the match is weak. For some rows the clone size is stated as once, few or many, or as a class when expanded; others skip it.

TRBJ1-2 TRBD1 TRBV5-4 - ASSTGQGSNGYT
TRBJ2-5 - TRBV28 - ASADGPGRDEQY
TRBJ1-2 - TRBV6-5 - ASSYSAGSGYGYT
TRBJ1-2 TRBD1 TRBV12-3/TRBV12-4 few ASSSYWDRGYGYT
TRBJ2-7 - TRBV20-1 once SASGTNIYEQY
TRBJ2-6 - TRBV7-2 - AGSLILQPGANVLT
TRBJ2-4 - TRBV7-2 - ASSLVVTVAKNIQY
TRBJ1-6 TRBD1 TRBV9 - ASSDGTGVWDSPLH
TRBJ2-3 - TRBV6-5 - ASSRQWGTDTQY
TRBJ1-1 - TRBV27 - ASSPRSAVNTEAF
TRBJ2-7 TRBD1 TRBV28 - ASGQGEAGEQY
TRBJ1-2 TRBD1 TRBV4-1 once ASSQRTGYGYT
TRBJ2-5 TRBD2 TRBV4-3 - ASSQDGSGGQETQY
TRBJ2-1 TRBD1 TRBV6-1 few ARHRGPIAQF
TRBJ2-1 TRBD1 TRBV7-2 - ASSSPDREDNEQF
TRBJ2-1 - TRBV9 - ASSVGTAGYYEQF
TRBJ1-2 TRBD1 TRBV7-9 - ASSLRGTGSIGDYT
TRBJ2-1 - TRBV29-1 once SVEGGSSLGSGQF
TRBJ1-2 - TRBV5-1 - ASSTLVGYGYT
TRBJ2-3 - TRBV5-1 - ASSFGSVSTAGTDTQY
TRBJ2-7 - TRBV25-1 - ASSRGALLEQY
TRBJ1-6 - TRBV4-3 - ASSPRADNSPLH
TRBJ2-4 - TRBV3-1 few ASSSDLIGVGIQY